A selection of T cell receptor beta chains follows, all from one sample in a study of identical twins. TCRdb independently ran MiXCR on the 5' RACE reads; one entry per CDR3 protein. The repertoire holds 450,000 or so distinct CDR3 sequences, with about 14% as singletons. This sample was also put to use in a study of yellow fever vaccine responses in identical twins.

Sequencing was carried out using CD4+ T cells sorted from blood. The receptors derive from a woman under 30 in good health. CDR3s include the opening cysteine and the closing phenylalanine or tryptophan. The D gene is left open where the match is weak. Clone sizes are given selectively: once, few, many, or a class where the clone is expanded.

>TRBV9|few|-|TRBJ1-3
CASSPGTDSGNTIYF
TGTGCCAGCAGCCCCGGGACTGACTCTGGAAACACCATATATTTT
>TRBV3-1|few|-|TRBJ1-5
CASSQGSSDNQPQHF
TGTGCCAGCAGCCAAGGGAGCTCGGACAACCAGCCCCAGCATTTT
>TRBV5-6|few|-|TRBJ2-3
CASSFRGGRTDTQYF
TGTGCCAGCAGCTTTCGCGGGGGCCGCACAGATACGCAGTATTTT
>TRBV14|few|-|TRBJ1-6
CASSQDFTYSPLHF
TGTGCCAGCAGCCAAGATTTCACCTATTCACCCCTCCACTTT
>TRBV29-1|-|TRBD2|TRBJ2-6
CSVLGGRGANVLTF
TGCAGCGTTTTGGGGGGGAGGGGGGCCAACGTCCTGACTTTC
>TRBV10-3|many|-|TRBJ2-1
CAISASGRNEQFF
TGTGCCATCAGTGCTTCGGGAAGAAATGAGCAGTTCTTC
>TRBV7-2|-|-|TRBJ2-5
CASSVGGGGETQYF
TGTGCCAGCAGTGTGGGGGGGGGCGGAGAGACCCAGTACTTC
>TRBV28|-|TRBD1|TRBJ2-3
CASSLWQGALPGTDTQYF
TGTGCCAGCAGTTTGTGGCAGGGGGCGCTTCCGGGCACAGATACGCAGTATTTT
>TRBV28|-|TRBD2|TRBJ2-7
CASSPRGGSVYEQYF
TGTGCCAGCAGTCCCCGGGGGGGGAGTGTCTACGAGCAGTACTTC
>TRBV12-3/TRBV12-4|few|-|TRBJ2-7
CASRPPGSYEQYF
TGTGCCAGCAGGCCGCCAGGCTCCTACGAGCAGTACTTC
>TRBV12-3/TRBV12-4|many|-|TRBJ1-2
CASSSNYGYTF
TGTGCCAGCAGTTCCAACTATGGCTACACCTTC
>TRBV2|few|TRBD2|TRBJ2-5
CASTIIAGGKETQYF
TGTGCCAGCACGATAATAGCGGGGGGAAAAGAGACCCAGTACTTC
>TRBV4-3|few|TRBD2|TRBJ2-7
CASSQGGSGREQYF
TGCGCCAGCAGCCAAGGGGGTAGCGGGAGGGAGCAGTACTTC
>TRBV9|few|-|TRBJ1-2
CASSVDRAYGYTF
TGTGCCAGCAGCGTAGACAGGGCCTATGGCTACACCTTC
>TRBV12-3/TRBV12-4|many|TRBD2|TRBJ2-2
CASRVLASGSTGELFF
TGTGCCAGCAGAGTTCTCGCTAGCGGAAGCACCGGGGAGCTGTTTTTT
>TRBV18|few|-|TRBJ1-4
CASSPQWVNEKLFF
TGTGCCAGCTCACCACAGTGGGTTAATGAAAAACTGTTTTTT
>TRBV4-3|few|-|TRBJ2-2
CASSQEGSGELFF
TGCGCCAGCAGCCAAGAGGGGTCCGGGGAGCTGTTTTTT
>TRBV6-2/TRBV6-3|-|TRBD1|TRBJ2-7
CASSYVPGRGLGEQYF
TGTGCCAGCAGTTACGTTCCGGGCAGGGGGCTAGGCGAGCAGTACTTC
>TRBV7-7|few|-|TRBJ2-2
CAPLGSGETGELFF
TGTGCTCCGTTGGGCTCGGGCGAGACCGGGGAGCTGTTTTTT
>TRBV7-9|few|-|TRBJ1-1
CASSRIGPGDTEAFF
TGTGCCAGCAGCAGGATTGGGCCGGGAGACACTGAAGCTTTCTTT
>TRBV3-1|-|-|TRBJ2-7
CASSSPGKWWEQYF
TGTGCCAGCAGCTCCCCCGGAAAGTGGTGGGAGCAGTACTTC
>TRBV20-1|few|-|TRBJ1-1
CTQRNTEAFF
TGCACTCAGAGGAACACTGAAGCTTTCTTT
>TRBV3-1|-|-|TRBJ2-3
CASSFPIQGGTDTQYF
TGTGCCAGCAGCTTCCCTATCCAGGGGGGTACAGATACGCAGTATTTT
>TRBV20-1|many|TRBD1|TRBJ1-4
CSAEPGTGGEKLFF
TGCAGTGCTGAGCCCGGGACAGGGGGCGAAAAACTGTTTTTT
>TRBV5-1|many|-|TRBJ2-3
CASSLRSGYTDTQYF
TGCGCCAGCAGCTTACGTAGCGGCTACACAGATACGCAGTATTTT
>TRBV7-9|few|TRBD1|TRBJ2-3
CASSSHTGTGSTDTQYF
TGTGCCAGCAGCTCACATACCGGGACAGGGAGTACCGATACGCAGTATTTT
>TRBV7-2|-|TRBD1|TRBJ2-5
CASSSTGGTYQETQYF
TGTGCCAGCAGCTCGACAGGGGGGACGTACCAAGAGACCCAGTACTTC
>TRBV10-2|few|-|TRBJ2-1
CASSEAGWNEQFF
TGCGCCAGCAGTGAGGCAGGGTGGAATGAGCAGTTCTTC
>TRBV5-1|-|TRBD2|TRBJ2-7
CASSLEGLAGPYEQYF
TGCGCCAGCAGCTTGGAAGGACTAGCGGGCCCCTACGAGCAGTACTTC
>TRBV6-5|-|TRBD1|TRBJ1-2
CASSYSIPGGPGSYGYTF
TGTGCCAGCAGTTACTCGATACCAGGGGGACCAGGAAGCTATGGCTACACCTTC
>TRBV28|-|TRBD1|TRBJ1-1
CASNQGGLSTEAFF
TGTGCCAGCAACCAGGGGGGGTTGAGCACTGAAGCTTTCTTT
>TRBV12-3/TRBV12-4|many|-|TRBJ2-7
CASSLDGPTYEQYF
TGTGCCAGCAGTTTAGATGGGCCCACCTACGAGCAGTACTTC
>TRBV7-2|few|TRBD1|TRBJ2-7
CASSPTGQGGLDEQYF
TGTGCCAGCAGCCCTACTGGACAGGGAGGTCTAGACGAGCAGTACTTC
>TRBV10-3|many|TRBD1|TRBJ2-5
CAISRQGQETQYF
TGTGCCATCAGCAGACAGGGCCAAGAGACCCAGTACTTC
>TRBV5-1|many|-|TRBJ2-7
CASSTGSPNLYEQYF
TGCGCCAGCAGCACCGGAAGCCCGAATCTCTACGAGCAGTACTTC
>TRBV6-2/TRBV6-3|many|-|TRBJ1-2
CASITYGARADYGYTF
TGTGCCAGCATTACCTACGGCGCCAGGGCGGACTATGGCTACACCTTC
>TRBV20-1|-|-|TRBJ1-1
CSVREAFF
TGCAGTGTGCGTGAAGCTTTCTTT
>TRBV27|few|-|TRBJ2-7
CASSPATLYEQYF
TGTGCCAGCAGCCCCGCGACCTTGTACGAGCAGTACTTC
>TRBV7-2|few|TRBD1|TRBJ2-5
CASSSTGTAQETQYF
TGTGCCAGCAGCTCCACCGGGACAGCCCAAGAGACCCAGTACTTC
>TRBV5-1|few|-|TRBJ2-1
CASSLASQGNEQFF
TGCGCCAGCAGCTTGGCCTCCCAAGGGAATGAGCAGTTCTTC
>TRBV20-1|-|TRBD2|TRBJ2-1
CSARLLLAGYNEQFF
TGCAGTGCTAGACTACTACTAGCGGGGTACAATGAGCAGTTCTTC
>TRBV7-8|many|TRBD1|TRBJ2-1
CASSLDRGAMWFF
TGTGCCAGCAGCTTAGACAGGGGAGCGATGTGGTTCTTC
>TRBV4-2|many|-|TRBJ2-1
CASSQVSYNEQFF
TGTGCCAGCAGCCAGGTCTCCTACAATGAGCAGTTCTTC
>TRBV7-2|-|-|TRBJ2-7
CASSLVLGSGEQYF
TGTGCCAGCAGCTTAGTTCTAGGCTCTGGGGAGCAGTACTTC
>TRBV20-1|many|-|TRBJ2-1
CSATGTLAGNEQFF
TGCAGTGCTACCGGGACCTTGGCCGGCAATGAGCAGTTCTTC
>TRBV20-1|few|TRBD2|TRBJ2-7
CSARDHLGGAYEQYF
TGCAGTGCTAGAGATCATCTCGGGGGGGCCTACGAGCAGTACTTC